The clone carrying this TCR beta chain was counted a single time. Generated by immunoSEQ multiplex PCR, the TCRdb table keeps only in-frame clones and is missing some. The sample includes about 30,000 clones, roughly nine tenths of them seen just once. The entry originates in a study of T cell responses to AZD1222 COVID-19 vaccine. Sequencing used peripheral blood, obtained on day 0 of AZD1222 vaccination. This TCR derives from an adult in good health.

The CDR3 nucleotides read TGCACCAGCAGCCAAGAACCTAGGGTGTCTGGAAACACCATATATTTT. Translation: CTSSQEPRVSGNTIYF. The V and J genes are TRBV1 and TRBJ1-3. TRBV1 is noted as a pseudogene. CDR3 length: 16 amino acids.